This TCR beta chain came from a study of identical twins. CDR3 length: 15 amino acids. V lost 0 bases and J lost 6, with 11 bases in between. Germline assignment: CDR1 MRHNA and CDR2 SNTAGT. TCRdb independently ran MiXCR on the 5' RACE reads; one entry per CDR3 protein. The sample yields fewer than 650,000 distinct CDR3 sequences, under 8.5% seen once. These records were also assigned to another study, of yellow fever vaccine responses in identical twins.

The rearrangement joins TRBV6-4 to TRBJ2-2; maybe TRBD1 (5 bases). The sample taken for sequencing was PBMCs. The source of this sequence is a woman aged 18-30 years in good health. The CDR3 protein is CASSDSGHGAGELFF. The DNA of the CDR3 is TGTGCCAGCAGTGACTCGGGGCATGGGGCCGGGGAGCTGTTTTTT.